What follows are 7 T cell receptor beta chains derived from one specimen sequenced in a study of OX40 agonist ivuxolimab in advanced cancers. Assay: immunoSEQ multiplex PCR; the TCRdb copy retains only in-frame clones and omits some. This table holds tens of thousands of clones, approximately 80% found once. The sample was CD4+ or CD8+ T cells sorted from blood, taken in a trial of the OX40 agonist ivuxolimab. The receptor source for this set is an adult with an advanced solid tumor such as melanoma, head and neck, liver or kidney cancer.

The chain combines TRBV28 with TRBJ1-3; D gene unclear. Trimming took 10 bases from V and 0 from J, leaving 10 bases between them. CDR1 and CDR2 (germline): MDHEN, SYDVKM. This CDR3 is built from 13 residues. The CDR3 protein is CATLLSSGNTIYF. In DNA form, the CDR3 reads TGTGCCACCCTCTTGAGCTCTGGAAACACCATATATTTT.

V gene TRBV7-3 combines with J gene TRBJ2-1; D may be TRBD1 (6 bases). The germline CDR1 and CDR2 sequences are SGHTA and FQGTGA. The CDR3 spans 16 residues. V shed 1 base and J shed 3 bases, with 13 bases lying between them. The DNA for the CDR3 is TGTGCCAGCAGCTTAAAGGCCGGGACAAGCTACAATGAGCAGTTCTTC. Protein: CASSLKAGTSYNEQFF.

This chain's CDR3 is CASSEGLSGINEQFF. CDR3 in DNA: TGTGCCAGCAGTGAGGGACTGAGCGGGATAAATGAGCAGTTCTTC. The chain links TRBV6-4 to TRBJ2-1; 7 nucleotides agree with TRBD2. The CDR3 is 15 residues long. Germline values: CDR1 MRHNA, CDR2 SNTAGT. J was trimmed by 7 bases and V by 3 bases; bases with no gene match: 9.

V usage is TRBV19 and J usage is TRBJ1-1; TRBD1 matches 8 bases. Germline CDR1 is LNHDA and CDR2 is SQIVND (reference sequence). The length of the CDR3 is 16 residues. V shed 3 bases, J shed 5 bases, and the junction held 11 bases outside the gene matches. The CDR3 loop reads CASSIIPQGGRTEAFF. As DNA, the CDR3 is TGTGCCAGTAGTATTATTCCACAGGGGGGAAGGACTGAAGCTTTCTTT.

V gene TRBV19 combines with J gene TRBJ2-1; the match to TRBD2 covers 15 bases. From germline, CDR1 is LNHDA and CDR2 SQIVND (reference sequence). Unmatched junction bases numbered 8, after V lost 2 bases and J lost 3 bases. The CDR3 has 19 amino acids. The CDR3 here is CASSIKGLAGGGYYNEQFF. The DNA for the CDR3 is TGTGCCAGTAGTATAAAGGGACTAGCGGGAGGAGGCTACTACAATGAGCAGTTCTTC.

The chain recombines TRBV15 with TRBJ2-3, with D unresolved. Germline lookup yields CDR1 LNHNV and CDR2 YYDKDF (reference sequence). The CDR3 runs to 15 residues. The V gene lost 3 bases and the J gene lost 4 bases, with 14 bases spanning the gap. CDR3 protein: CATSRPEVESDTQYF. CDR3 DNA: TGTGCCACCAGCAGGCCCGAAGTGGAGTCAGATACGCAGTATTTT.

The chain combines TRBV5-1 with TRBJ1-1, with 7 bases that match TRBD1. V trimming: 4 bases; J trimming: 2 bases; junction bases outside the gene matches: 5. CDR1 is SGHRS and CDR2 is YFSETQ in the germline V gene. This CDR3 contains 14 residues. The CDR3 DNA is TGCGCCAGCAGCGTCGGGACAGCCAACACTGAAGCTTTCTTT. It specifies CASSVGTANTEAFF.